This T cell receptor beta chain was captured by sequencing in a study of CD8+ T cells in alopecia areata (dated by TCRdb to between 2017 and 2018). Context from the whole study: The treated patients took part in an open-label pilot trial in which moderate-to-severe alopecia areata was treated with oral tofacitinib at 5 to 10 mg twice daily. Tofacitinib was administered for 6 to 18 months, and 6 months of follow-up off drug were then conducted to assess delayed response and recurrence. In both human patients and the C3H/HeJ mouse model, the study applied high-throughput TCRbeta sequencing to look at T cell clonal expansion in alopecia areata. Scalp tissue and sorted CD4+ and CD8+ peripheral blood T cells from patchy and totalis/universalis alopecia areata patients and from healthy controls were covered by human TCRbeta sequencing. Biopsies were taken from tofacitinib-treated patients at baseline and again at 4 and 24 weeks into treatment, and several of those patients also had a later scalp biopsy. Clonality in the scalp was compared among normal scalp (n=4), patchy alopecia areata scalp (n=8), and alopecia totalis/universalis scalp (n=8). RNA was extracted with the PAXgene miRNA kit for fixed scalp, the miRNeasy kit for PBMCs, and the RNeasy kit for mouse skin. TCRbeta CDR3 regions were amplified by immunoSEQ multiplex PCR with 35 Vbeta forward and 13 Jbeta reverse primers. On the study overall, not on this receptor specifically: Shared TCR sequences between patients were less evident than in mice, which may be partly attributable to HLA diversity in the patient population. Unlike mouse skin, where gammadelta T cells dominate, normal human skin contains resident alphabeta T cells that get sequenced too, which complicates analysis of the scalp TCR repertoire. Lesional scalp, especially in alopecia totalis/universalis, showed higher clonality and more expanded CD8+ clones than normal scalp, suggesting antigenic drive.

This clone was seen a few times. The target of this receptor is not known. Within one base of it there is no much larger clone, and no base qualities were kept. Reading the label with the study, this specimen's time point is: baseline before oral tofacitinib. From alopecia areata patients, peripheral blood was collected along with lesional scalp punch biopsies. After PBMCs were isolated by density centrifugation and stained for CD3, CD4 and CD8, a FACSAria was used to sort CD4+ and CD8+ T cells. Libraries were prepared through the immunoSEQ multiplex PCR assay. RNA was extracted from all samples and reverse transcribed into cDNA, which served as template for TCR sequencing. SuperScript III was used for first-strand cDNA synthesis, primed with a 2:1 mix of oligo-dT and random hexamers. A synthetic immune receptor repertoire was used to gauge amplification bias, and whatever bias remained was removed computationally. For the original study's pipeline: After raw reads were preprocessed to remove errors, the CDR3 was defined following IMGT conventions as running from the conserved cysteine to phenylalanine. Clonality was computed by normalizing Shannon entropy by log2 of the number of productive unique TCRs and subtracting the result from 1. Whether each scalp clone was CD4 or CD8 was inferred by checking scalp TCRbeta sequences against the CD4 and CD8 repertoires from sorted blood. The clones in this table, taken by TCRdb from immuneACCESS, are in-frame only. Not every clone is retained; where verified, under half of the shortfall comes from an unresolved V gene, and the cause of the rest is unknown. V, J and clone size were drawn from that table, and D and trimming were deduced from the DNA. In this sample the table shows approximately 180,000 clones, roughly 60% of which occur a single time. The ten largest clones take up around 1.6% of the sample.

This specimen was CD4+ T cells sorted from blood, taken at week 0. This receptor was obtained from a human donor with alopecia areata.

The nucleotide sequence is given as TGCAGCGTTGTGGACAGCAAAGAGACCCAGTACTTC. Translated, this gives CSVVDSKETQYF. The V and J segments used are TRBV29-1 and TRBJ2-5; perhaps TRBD1 is the D gene, with 6 bases matching. The germline V gene encodes CDR1 SQVTM and CDR2 ANQGSEA. The CDR3 runs 12 residues from the cysteine to the phenylalanine. CDR3 DNA is the only sequence kept; it has 36 bases, read in frame from the first base. V is cut by 4 bases and J by 3 bases, and the space between the germline ends is 9 bases.